This T cell receptor (beta chain) came from a study of PD-L1 blockade in urothelial cancer. Overall study context: Blood gave a median about 150,000 T cells.

This CDR3 is built from 13 residues. V was pared by 7 bases and J by 3 bases, with 12 bases between. Germline-derived CDR1 and CDR2 are LNHDA and SQIVND (reference sequence). Using immunoSEQ multiplex PCR, the repertoire was profiled, and TCRdb retains in-frame clones only, with some absent. Among 100,000 to 150,000 clones listed, about 82% were seen once. The time point is: peripheral blood 6 weeks after treatment start. This specimen consisted of PBMCs, obtained around atezolizumab (anti-PD-L1) treatment. The chain joins TRBV19 to TRBJ1-1; no firm D call. This sequence was found in a man in his fifties with urothelial cancer. In nucleotides, the CDR3 is TGTGCCAGTACCCCGACGGGGTACACTGAAGCTTTCTTT. As protein: CASTPTGYTEAFF.